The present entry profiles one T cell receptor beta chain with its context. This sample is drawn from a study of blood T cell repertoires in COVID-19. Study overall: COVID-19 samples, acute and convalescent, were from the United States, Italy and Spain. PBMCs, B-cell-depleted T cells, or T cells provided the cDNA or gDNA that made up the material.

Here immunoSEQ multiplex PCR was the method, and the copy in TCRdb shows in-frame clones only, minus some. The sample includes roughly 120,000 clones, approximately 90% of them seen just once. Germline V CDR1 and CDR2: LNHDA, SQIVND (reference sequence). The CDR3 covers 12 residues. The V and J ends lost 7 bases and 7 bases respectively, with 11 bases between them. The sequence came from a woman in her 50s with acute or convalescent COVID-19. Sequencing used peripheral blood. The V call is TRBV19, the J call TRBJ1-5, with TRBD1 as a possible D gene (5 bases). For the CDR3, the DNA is TGTGCCAGTAAATCTGGGGGGCAGCCCCAGCATTTT. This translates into CASKSGGQPQHF.